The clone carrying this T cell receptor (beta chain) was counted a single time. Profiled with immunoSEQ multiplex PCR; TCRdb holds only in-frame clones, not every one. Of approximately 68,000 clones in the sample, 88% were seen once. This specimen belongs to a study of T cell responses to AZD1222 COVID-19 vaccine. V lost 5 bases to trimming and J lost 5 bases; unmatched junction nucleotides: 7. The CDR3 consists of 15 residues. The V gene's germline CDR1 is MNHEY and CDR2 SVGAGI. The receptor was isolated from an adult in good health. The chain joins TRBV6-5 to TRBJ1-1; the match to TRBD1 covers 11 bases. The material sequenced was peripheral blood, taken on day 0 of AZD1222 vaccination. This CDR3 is CASSLMGQGGTEAFF. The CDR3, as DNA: TGTGCCAGCAGTCTGATGGGACAGGGGGGGACTGAAGCTTTCTTT.